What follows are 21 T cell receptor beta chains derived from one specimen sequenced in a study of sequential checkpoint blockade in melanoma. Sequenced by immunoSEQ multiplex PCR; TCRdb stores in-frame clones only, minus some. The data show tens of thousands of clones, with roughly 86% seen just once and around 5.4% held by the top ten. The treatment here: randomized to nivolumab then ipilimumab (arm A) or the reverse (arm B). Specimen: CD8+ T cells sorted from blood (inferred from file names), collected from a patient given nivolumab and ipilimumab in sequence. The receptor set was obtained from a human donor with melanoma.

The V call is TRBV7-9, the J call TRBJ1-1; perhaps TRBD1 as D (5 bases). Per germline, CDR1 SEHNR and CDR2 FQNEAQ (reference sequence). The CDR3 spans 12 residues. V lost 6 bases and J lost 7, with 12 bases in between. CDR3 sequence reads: CASRATGDEAFF. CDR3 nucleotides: TGTGCCAGCAGAGCGACGGGGGATGAAGCTTTCTTT.

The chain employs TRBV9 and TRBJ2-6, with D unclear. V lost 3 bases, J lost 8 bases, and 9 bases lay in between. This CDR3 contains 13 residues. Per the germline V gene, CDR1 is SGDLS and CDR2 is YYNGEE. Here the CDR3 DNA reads TGTGCCAGCAGCGCCGCTGCGTCCAACGTCCTGACTTTC. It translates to CASSAAASNVLTF.

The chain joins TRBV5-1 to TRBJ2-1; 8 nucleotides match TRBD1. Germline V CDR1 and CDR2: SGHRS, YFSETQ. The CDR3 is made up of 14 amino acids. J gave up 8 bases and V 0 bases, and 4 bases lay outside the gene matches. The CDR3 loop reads CASSLGQGIDEQFF. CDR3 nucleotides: TGCGCCAGCAGCTTGGGACAGGGGATCGATGAGCAGTTCTTC.

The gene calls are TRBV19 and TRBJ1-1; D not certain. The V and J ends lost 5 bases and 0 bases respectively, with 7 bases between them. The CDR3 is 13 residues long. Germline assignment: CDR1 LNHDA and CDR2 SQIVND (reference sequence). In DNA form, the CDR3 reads TGTGCCAGTAGTGAGGTCCTGAACACTGAAGCTTTCTTT. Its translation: CASSEVLNTEAFF.

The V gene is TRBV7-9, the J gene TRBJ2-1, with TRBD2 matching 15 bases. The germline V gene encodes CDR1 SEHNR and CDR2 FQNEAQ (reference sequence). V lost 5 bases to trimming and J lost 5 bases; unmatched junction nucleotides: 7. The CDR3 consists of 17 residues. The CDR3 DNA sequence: TGTGCCAGCAGCACGCGGACTAGCGGGGGGGCCCACAATGAGCAGTTCTTC. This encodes CASSTRTSGGAHNEQFF.

Written as DNA, the CDR3 is TGCAGCGCTCTCTCTGGACAGGGGGAGGGCTACACCTTC. This gives the protein CSALSGQGEGYTF. The chain joins TRBV29-1 to TRBJ1-2; TRBD1 matches at 10 bases. CDR3 size: 13 residues. In germline, CDR1 is SQVTM, CDR2 ANQGSEA. V trimming: 7 bases; J trimming: 8 bases; junction bases outside the gene matches: 10. The full variable domain, its missing parts supplied by reference TRBV29-1 and TRBJ1-2, is SAVISQKPSRDICQRGTSLTIQCQVDSQVTMMFWYRQQPGQSLTLIATANQGSEATYESGFVIDKFPISRPNLTFSTLTVSNMSPEDSSIYLCSALSGQGEGYTFGSGTRLTVV.

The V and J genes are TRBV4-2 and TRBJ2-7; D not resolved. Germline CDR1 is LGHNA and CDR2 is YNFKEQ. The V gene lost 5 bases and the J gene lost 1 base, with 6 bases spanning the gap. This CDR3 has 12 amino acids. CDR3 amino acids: CASSASSYEQYF. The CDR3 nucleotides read TGTGCCAGCAGCGCTAGTTCCTACGAGCAGTACTTC.

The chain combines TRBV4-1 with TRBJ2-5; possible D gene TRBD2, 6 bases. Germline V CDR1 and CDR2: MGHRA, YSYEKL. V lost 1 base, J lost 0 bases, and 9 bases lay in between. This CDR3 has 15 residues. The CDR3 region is CASSQVRGYQETQYF. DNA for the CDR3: TGCGCCAGCAGCCAAGTACGGGGGTACCAAGAGACCCAGTACTTC.

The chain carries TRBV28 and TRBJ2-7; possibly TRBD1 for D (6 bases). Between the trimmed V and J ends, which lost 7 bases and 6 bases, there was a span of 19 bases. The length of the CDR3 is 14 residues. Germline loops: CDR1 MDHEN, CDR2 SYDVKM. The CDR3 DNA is TGTGCCAGCACCGAACACAGGGCTTTCCCCGAGCAGTACTTC. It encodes CASTEHRAFPEQYF.

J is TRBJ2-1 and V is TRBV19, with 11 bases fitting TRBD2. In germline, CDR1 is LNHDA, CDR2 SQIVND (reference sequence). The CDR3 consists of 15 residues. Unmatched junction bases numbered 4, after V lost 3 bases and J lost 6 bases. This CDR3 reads CASSISGGAPNEQFF. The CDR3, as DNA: TGTGCCAGTAGTATTAGCGGGGGGGCGCCCAATGAGCAGTTCTTC.

CDR3 DNA: TGTGCCAGTAGTCTCGGGACAGGAAAAGGCTACACCTTC. Encoded protein: CASSLGTGKGYTF. This sequence joins TRBV19 and TRBJ1-2, with TRBD1 identical over 8 bases. The CDR3 sequence is 13 residues long. CDR1 is LNHDA, CDR2 SQIVND, per germline (reference sequence). V shed 5 bases and J 8 bases; nucleotides not matched to a gene: 7.

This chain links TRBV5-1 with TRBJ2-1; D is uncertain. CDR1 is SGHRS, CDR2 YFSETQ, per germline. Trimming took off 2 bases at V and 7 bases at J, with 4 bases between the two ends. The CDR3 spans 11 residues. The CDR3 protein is CASSFGNEQFF. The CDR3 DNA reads TGCGCCAGCAGCTTCGGTAATGAGCAGTTCTTC.

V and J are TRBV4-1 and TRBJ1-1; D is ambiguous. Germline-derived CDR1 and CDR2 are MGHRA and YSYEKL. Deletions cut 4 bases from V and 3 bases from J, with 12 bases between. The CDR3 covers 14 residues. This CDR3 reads CASSRREEDTEAFF. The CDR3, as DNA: TGCGCCAGCAGCCGCCGGGAGGAGGACACTGAAGCTTTCTTT.

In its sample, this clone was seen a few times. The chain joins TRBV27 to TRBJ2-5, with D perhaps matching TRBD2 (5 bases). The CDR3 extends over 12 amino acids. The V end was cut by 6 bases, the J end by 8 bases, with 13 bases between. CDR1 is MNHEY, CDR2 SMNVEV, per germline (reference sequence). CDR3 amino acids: CASRPQGGTQYF. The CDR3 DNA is TGTGCCAGCAGGCCCCAAGGAGGCACCCAGTACTTC.

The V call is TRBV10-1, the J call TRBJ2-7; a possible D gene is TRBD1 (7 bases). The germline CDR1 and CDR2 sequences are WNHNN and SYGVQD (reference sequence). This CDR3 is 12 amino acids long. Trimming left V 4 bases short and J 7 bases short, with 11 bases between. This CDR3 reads CASSAQGGEQYF. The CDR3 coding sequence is TGCGCCAGCAGTGCCCAGGGGGGAGAGCAGTACTTC.

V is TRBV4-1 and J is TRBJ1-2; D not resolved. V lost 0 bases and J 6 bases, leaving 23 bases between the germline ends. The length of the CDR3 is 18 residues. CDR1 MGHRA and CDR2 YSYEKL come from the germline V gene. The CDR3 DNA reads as TGCGCCAGCAGCCAAGATCCGGGAACAGTTCCGATCGTCAATGGCTACACCTTC. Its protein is CASSQDPGTVPIVNGYTF.

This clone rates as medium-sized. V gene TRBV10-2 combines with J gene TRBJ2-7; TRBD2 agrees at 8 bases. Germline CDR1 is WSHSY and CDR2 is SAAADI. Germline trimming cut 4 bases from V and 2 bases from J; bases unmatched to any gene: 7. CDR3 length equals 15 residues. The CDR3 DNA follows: TGCGCCAGCAGTGGAGCGGGAGAGGGGGCCTACGAGCAGTACTTC. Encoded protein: CASSGAGEGAYEQYF.

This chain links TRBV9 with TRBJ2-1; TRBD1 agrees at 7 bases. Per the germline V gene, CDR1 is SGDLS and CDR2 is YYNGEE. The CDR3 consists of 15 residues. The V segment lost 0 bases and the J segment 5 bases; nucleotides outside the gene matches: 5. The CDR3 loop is CASSVALGQHNEQFF. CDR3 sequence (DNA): TGTGCCAGCAGCGTAGCTCTGGGACAGCACAATGAGCAGTTCTTC.

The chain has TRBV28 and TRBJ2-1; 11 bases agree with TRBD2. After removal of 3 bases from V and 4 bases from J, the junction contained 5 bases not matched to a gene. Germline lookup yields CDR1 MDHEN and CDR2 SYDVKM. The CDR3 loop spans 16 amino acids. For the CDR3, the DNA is TGTGCCAGCAGTTTTTCAGGGACTAGCGGTTACAATGAGCAGTTCTTC. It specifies CASSFSGTSGYNEQFF.

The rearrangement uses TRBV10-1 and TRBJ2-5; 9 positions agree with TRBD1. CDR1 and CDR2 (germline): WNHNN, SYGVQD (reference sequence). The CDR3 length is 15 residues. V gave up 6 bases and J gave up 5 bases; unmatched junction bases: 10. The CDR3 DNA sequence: TGCGCCAGCAGCGCCGAGACAGGGGGGCTTGAGACCCAGTACTTC. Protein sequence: CASSAETGGLETQYF.

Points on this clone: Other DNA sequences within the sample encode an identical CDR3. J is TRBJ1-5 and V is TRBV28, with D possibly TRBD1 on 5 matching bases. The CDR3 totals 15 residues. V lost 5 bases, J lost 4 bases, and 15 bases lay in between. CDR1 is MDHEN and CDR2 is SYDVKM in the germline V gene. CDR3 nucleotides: TGTGCCAGCAGTCCACTGGGGCAGGCTAATCAGCCCCAGCATTTT. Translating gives CASSPLGQANQPQHF.